This TCR beta chain came from a study of T-cell reconstitution after alpha-beta-depleted transplantation in children. Study-wide results and caveats: Reportedly, alpha-beta T cells present about two months post-transplant originated from several hundred expanded clones of graft origin.

This clonotype was detected only a few times. No antigen is known for it. The junction had 4 bases not matched to a gene; V was cut back by 4 bases and J by 3 bases. The CDR3 has 16 residues. Germline V CDR1 and CDR2: SGHRS, YFSETQ. The authors prepared the TCRbeta library with unique molecular identifiers. Using its own MiXCR run on the PCR reads, TCRdb lists one record per CDR3 protein. The table lists about 580,000 distinct CDR3 sequences, 27% of them singletons, with approximately 33% in the top ten. The origin of this receptor is a boy younger than two with Wiskott-Aldrich syndrome, due to receive a stem cell transplant. V is TRBV5-1 and J is TRBJ2-3, with 14 nucleotides matching TRBD2. Sequencing used PBMCs, obtained before TCRalphabeta/CD19-depleted stem cell transplant. The CDR3: CASSAGTSGRTDTQYF. Written as DNA, the CDR3 is TGCGCCAGCAGCGCCGGGACTAGCGGGAGAACAGATACGCAGTATTTT.